The T cell receptor beta chain described here comes from a study of metastatic and nonmetastatic thyroid tumors. Overall study: Repertoire comparison spanned blood and tumor or nodule tissue of malignant and benign thyroid patients.

None of the patients had undergone any treatment ahead of thyroid surgery. V shed 5 bases and J shed 4 bases, with 15 bases lying between them. The CDR3 runs 14 residues. The germline gives CDR1 SGHTA, CDR2 FQGNSA. Concerning this clone itself: Antigen: not known.

Study observations and caveats: TCR beta diversity was reportedly significantly higher in malignant thyroid tumors than benign nodules, in blood and tumor.

Per the authors' pipeline: A papillary thyroid cancer distant-metastasis classifier was built from CDR3 differences across clinicopathological groups. TCRdb reprocessed the PCR reads via MiXCR. The V and J calls, along with clone size, are taken from TCRdb and not from the paper's own processing. The sample has about 93,000 clones; 9.5% to 15% are singletons. The source material was blood. The rearrangement links TRBV7-2 to TRBJ2-7; D is unresolved. The receptor was isolated from a female donor with papillary thyroid cancer or a benign thyroid nodule (not recorded which). Some clones in this sample may be carry-over from other donors' samples. CDR3 loop: CASSPRVSEYEQYF. For the CDR3, the DNA is TGTGCCAGCAGCCCTCGTGTATCGGAGTACGAGCAGTACTTC. Full variable domain (remainder filled in from reference TRBV7-2 and TRBJ2-7): GAGVSQSPSNKVTEKGKDVELRCDPISGHTALYWYRQSLGQGLEFLIYFQGNSAPDKSGLPSDRFSAERTGGSVSTLTIQRTQQEDSAVYLCASSPRVSEYEQYFGPGTRLTVT.